This paragraph reports one T cell receptor beta chain. Its antigen is not identified. Profiled with immunoSEQ multiplex PCR; TCRdb holds only in-frame clones, not every one. In the table there are 45,000 to 60,000 clones, 60% to 80% of which are singletons. The CDR3 is 14 residues long. The sample originates from a study of T cell clones after liver transplantation. Overall study findings and caveats: Graft donor-reactive T cells possibly entered the graft instead of undergoing deletion. The donor-reactive repertoire was only partly measurable in two subjects, lacking donor cells.

The specimen comprised CD4+ T cells from blood, sampled at the 22-month timepoint. The receptor was isolated from a human patient who received a liver transplant. Some T cells may originate from the graft donor. The chain carries TRBV7-5 and TRBJ2-2; the table names TRBD1, a call not compared with the DNA. TRBV7-5 represents a pseudogene. CDR3 protein: CASSLQGGSGELFF. CDR3 DNA sequence: TGTGCCAGCAGCTTGCAAGGGGGCTCCGGGGAGCTGTTTTTT.